The T cell receptor (beta chain) described here comes from a study of cytomegalovirus exposure and HLA in healthy donors. Repertoires were generated with immunoSEQ multiplex PCR, while TCRdb's copy carries only in-frame clones and drops some. The sample has around 300,000 clones, approximately 90% seen once. Germline CDR1 reads SQVTM; CDR2 reads ANQGSEA. CDR3 size: 11 residues. V was trimmed by 5 bases and J by 0 bases, leaving 4 bases between them. Regarding this clone: Its antigen is unidentified. The sample contains more than one DNA sequence encoding this CDR3.

Study findings and constraints: Most TCRs appeared rarely, but some public TCRs recurred in many donors.

This chain joins TRBV29-1 and TRBJ1-1, with D unclear. The TCR sequence derives from a woman aged 30 to 39 in good health and CMV-seropositive. The sample consisted of PBMCs. The CDR3 DNA is TGCAGCGTTTCCATGAACACTGAAGCTTTCTTT. Translated, it gives CSVSMNTEAFF.